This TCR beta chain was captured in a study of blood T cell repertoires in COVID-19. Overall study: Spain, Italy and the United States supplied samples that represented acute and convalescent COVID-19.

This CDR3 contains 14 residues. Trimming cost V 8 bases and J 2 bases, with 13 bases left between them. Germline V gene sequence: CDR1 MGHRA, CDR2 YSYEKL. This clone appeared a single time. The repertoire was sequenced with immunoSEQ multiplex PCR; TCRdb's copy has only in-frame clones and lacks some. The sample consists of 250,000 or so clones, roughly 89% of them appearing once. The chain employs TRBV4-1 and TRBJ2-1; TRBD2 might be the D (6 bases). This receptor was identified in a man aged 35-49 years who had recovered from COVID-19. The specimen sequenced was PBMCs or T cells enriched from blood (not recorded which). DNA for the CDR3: TGCGCCAGCGGACCTACGGGGGCCTACAATGAGCAGTTCTTC. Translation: CASGPTGAYNEQFF.